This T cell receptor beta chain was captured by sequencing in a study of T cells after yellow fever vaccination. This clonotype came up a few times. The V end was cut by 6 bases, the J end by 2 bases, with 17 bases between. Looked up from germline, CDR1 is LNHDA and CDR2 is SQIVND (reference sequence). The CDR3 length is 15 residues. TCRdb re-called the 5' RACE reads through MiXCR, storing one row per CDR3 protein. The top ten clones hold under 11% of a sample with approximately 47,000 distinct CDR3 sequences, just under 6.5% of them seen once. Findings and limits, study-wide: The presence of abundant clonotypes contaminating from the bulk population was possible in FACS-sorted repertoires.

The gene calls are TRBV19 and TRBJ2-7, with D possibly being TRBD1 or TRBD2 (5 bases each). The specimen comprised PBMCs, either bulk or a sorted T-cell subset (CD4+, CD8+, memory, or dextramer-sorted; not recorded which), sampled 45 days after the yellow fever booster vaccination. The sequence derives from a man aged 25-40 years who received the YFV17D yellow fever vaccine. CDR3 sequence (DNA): TGTGCCAGTAGCAGACTCCGGGACGAGACCTACGAGCAGTACTTC. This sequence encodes CASSRLRDETYEQYF.